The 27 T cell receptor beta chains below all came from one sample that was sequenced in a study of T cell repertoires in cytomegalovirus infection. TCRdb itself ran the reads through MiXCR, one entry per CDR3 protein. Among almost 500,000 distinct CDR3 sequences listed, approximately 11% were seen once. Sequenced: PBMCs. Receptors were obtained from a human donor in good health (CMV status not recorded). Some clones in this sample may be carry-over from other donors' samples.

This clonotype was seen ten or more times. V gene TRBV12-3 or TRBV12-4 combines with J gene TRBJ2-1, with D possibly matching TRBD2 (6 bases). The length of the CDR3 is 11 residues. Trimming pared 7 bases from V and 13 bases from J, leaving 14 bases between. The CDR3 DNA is TGTGCCAGCACCGTGGAGGGGCCACAGTTCTTC. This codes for CASTVEGPQFF.

The CDR3 DNA follows: TGTGCCATCAGTGAGTCAACAGGGGCCCATTGGGATACGCAGTATTTT. Translating it yields CAISESTGAHWDTQYF. The chain employs TRBV10-3 and TRBJ2-3; 7 nucleotides line up with TRBD1. The CDR3 totals 16 residues. Trimming removed 0 bases from V and 6 bases from J; junction bases left unmatched: 9. Germline assignment: CDR1 ENHRY and CDR2 SYGVKD.

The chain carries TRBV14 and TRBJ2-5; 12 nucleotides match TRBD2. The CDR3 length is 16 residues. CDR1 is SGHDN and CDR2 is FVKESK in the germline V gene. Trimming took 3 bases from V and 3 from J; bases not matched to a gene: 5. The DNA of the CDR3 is TGTGCCAGCAGCCAGTGGACTAGCGGGGCAAAAGAGACCCAGTACTTC. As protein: CASSQWTSGAKETQYF.

CDR3 nucleotide sequence: TGTGCCAGCACCACGTACGGGGGGAGTTACGAGCAGTACTTC. Its protein product is CASTTYGGSYEQYF. V is TRBV5-6 and J is TRBJ2-7; 7 nucleotides match TRBD2. Trimming removed 6 bases from V and 4 bases from J; junction bases left unmatched: 10. The CDR3 runs 14 residues. The germline gives CDR1 SGHDT, CDR2 YYEEEE.

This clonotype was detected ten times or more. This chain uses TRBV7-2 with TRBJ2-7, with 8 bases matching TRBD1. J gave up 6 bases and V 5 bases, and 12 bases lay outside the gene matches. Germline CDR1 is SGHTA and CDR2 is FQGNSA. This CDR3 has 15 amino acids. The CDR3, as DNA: TGTGCCAGCAGCGCCGGGACAGGTCCTATAGCCGAGCAGTACTTC. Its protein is CASSAGTGPIAEQYF.

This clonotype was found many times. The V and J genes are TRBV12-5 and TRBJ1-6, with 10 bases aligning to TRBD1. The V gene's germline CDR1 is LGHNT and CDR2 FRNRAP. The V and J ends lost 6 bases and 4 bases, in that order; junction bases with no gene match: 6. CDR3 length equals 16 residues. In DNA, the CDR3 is TGTGCTAGTGGGGGGACAGGGGCTGGGTATAATTCACCCCTCCACTTT. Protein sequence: CASGGTGAGYNSPLHF.

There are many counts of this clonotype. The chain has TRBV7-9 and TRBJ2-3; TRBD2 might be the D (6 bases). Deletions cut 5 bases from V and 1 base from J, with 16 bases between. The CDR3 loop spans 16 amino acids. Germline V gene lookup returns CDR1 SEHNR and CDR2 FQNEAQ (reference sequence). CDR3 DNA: TGTGCCAGCAGCCCGAGCGGAGGGTCGGGCACAGATACGCAGTATTTT. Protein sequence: CASSPSGGSGTDTQYF.

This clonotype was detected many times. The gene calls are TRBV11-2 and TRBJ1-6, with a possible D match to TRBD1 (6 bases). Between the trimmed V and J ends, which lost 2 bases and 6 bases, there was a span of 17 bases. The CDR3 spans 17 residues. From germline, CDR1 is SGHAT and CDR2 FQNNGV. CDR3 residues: CASSLSATGGFNSPLHF. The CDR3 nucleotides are TGTGCCAGCAGCTTATCAGCGACAGGAGGGTTTAATTCACCCCTCCACTTT.

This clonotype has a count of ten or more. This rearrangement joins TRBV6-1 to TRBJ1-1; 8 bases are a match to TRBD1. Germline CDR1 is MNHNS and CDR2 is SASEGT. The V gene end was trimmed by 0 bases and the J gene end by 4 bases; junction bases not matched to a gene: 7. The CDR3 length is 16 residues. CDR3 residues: CASSEALPGGRTEAFF. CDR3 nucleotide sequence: TGTGCCAGCAGTGAAGCGCTTCCAGGGGGCCGCACTGAAGCTTTCTTT.

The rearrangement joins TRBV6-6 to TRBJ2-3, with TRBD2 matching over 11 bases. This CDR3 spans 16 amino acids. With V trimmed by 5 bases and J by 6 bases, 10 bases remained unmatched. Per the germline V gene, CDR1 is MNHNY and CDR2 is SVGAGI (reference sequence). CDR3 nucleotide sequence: TGTGCCAGCAGTGACCCTAGCGGGGGGCTAGAGGATACGCAGTATTTT. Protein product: CASSDPSGGLEDTQYF.

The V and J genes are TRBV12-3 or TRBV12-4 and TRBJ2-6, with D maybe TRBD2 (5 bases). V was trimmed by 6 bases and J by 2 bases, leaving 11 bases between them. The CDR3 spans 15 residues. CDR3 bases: TGTGCCAGCAGCTTCCCGGGGACTGGGGCCAACGTCCTGACTTTC. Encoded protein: CASSFPGTGANVLTF.

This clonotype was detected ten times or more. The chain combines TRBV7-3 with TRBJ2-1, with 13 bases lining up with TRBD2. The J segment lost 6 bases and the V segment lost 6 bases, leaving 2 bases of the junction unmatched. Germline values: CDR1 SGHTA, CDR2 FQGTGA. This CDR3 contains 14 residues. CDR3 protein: CASSTSGGANEQFF. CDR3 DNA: TGTGCCAGCAGTACTAGCGGGGGGGCCAATGAGCAGTTCTTC.

CDR3 bases: TGTGCCAGTAGTACTAGGGACAGGGTCGGGTATGAAGCTTTCTTT. Protein sequence: CASSTRDRVGYEAFF. The chain employs TRBV19 and TRBJ1-1; TRBD1 aligns across 9 bases. Unmatched junction bases numbered 10, after V lost 4 bases and J lost 7 bases. This CDR3 has 15 residues. Germline V CDR1 and CDR2: LNHDA, SQIVND (reference sequence).

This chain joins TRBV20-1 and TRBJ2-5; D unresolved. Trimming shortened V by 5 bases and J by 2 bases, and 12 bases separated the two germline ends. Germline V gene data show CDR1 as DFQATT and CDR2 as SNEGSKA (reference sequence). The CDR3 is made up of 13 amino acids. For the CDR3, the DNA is TGCAGTGCTCCCGGTCTCTATCAAGAGACCCAGTACTTC. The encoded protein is CSAPGLYQETQYF.

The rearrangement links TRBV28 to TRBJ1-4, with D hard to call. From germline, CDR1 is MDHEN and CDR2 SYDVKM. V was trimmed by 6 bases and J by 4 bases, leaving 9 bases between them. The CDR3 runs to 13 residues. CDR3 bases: TGTGCCAGCAGGACCGGCCTTAATGAAAAACTGTTTTTT. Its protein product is CASRTGLNEKLFF.

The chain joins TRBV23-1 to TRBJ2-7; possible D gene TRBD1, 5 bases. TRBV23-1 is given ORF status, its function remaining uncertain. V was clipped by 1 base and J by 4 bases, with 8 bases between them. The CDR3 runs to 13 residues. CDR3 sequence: CASSQLGQYEQYF. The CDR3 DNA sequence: TGCGCCAGCAGTCAATTAGGACAATACGAGCAGTACTTC.

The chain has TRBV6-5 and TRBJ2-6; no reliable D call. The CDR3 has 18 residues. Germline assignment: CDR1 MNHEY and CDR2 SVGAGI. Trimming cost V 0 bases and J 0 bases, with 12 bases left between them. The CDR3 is CASSYSGLLGSGANVLTF. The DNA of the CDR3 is TGTGCCAGCAGTTACTCGGGTCTCCTGGGCTCTGGGGCCAACGTCCTGACTTTC.

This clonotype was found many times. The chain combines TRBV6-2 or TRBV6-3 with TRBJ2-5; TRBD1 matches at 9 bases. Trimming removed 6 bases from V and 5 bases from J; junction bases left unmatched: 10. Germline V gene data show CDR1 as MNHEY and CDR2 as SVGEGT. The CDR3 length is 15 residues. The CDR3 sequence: CASRKPGQGGETQYF. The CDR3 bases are TGTGCCAGCAGGAAGCCGGGACAGGGAGGGGAGACCCAGTACTTC.

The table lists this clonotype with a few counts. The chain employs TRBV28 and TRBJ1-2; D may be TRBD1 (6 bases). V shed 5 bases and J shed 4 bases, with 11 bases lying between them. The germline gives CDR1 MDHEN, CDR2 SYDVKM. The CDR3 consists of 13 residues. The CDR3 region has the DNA TGTGCCAGCAGTCGCGGGACATTCTATGGCTACACCTTC. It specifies CASSRGTFYGYTF.

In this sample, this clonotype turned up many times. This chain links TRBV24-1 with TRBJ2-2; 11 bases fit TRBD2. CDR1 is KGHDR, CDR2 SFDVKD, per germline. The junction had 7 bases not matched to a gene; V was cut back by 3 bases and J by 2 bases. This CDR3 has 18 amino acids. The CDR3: CATSDHFSGRANTGELFF. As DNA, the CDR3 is TGTGCCACCAGTGATCACTTTAGCGGGAGGGCAAACACCGGGGAGCTGTTTTTT.

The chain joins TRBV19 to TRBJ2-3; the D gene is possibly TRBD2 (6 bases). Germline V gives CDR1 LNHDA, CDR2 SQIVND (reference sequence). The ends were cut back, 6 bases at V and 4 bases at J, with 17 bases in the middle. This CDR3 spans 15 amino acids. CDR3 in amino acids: CASRPGTFNADTQYF. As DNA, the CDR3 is TGTGCCAGTAGACCAGGGACTTTTAACGCAGATACGCAGTATTTT. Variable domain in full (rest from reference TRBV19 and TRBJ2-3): DGGITQSPKYLFRKEGQNVTLSCEQNLNHDAMYWYRQDPGQGLRLIYYSQIVNDFQKGDIAEGYSVSREKKESFPLTVTSAQKNPTAFYLCASRPGTFNADTQYFGPGTRLTVL.

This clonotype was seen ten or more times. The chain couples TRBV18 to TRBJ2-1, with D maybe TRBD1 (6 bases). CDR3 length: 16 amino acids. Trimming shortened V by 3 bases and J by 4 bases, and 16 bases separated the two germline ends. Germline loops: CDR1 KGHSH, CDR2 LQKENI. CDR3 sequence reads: CASSPQGRSVYNEQFF. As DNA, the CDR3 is TGTGCCAGCTCACCCCAGGGGCGGTCGGTATACAATGAGCAGTTCTTC.

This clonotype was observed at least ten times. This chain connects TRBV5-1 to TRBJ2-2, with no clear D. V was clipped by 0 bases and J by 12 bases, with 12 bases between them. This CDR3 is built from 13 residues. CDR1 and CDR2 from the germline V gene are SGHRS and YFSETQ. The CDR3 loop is CASSLDSFEKLFF. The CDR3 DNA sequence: TGCGCCAGCAGCTTGGATTCTTTCGAGAAGCTGTTTTTT.

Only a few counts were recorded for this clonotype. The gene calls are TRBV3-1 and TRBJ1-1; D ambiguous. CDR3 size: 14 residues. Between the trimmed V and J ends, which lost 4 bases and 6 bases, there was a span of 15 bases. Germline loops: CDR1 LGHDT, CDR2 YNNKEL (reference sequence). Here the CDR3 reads CASSPQTDGAEAFF. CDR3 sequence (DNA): TGTGCCAGCAGCCCCCAGACGGACGGGGCTGAAGCTTTCTTT.

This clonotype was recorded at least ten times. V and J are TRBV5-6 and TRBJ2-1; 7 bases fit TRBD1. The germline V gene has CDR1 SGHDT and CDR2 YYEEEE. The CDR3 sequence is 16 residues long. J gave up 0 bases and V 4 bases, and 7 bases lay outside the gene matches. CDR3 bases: TGTGCCAGCAGCAGTATTGACAGGGACTCCTACAATGAGCAGTTCTTC. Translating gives CASSSIDRDSYNEQFF.

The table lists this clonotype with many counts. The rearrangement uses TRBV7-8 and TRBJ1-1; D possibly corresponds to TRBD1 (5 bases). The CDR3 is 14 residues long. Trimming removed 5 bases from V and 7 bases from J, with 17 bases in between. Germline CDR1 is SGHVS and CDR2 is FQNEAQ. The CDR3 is CASSPLEGRVEAFF. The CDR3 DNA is TGTGCCAGCAGCCCACTAGAGGGGCGGGTTGAAGCTTTCTTT.

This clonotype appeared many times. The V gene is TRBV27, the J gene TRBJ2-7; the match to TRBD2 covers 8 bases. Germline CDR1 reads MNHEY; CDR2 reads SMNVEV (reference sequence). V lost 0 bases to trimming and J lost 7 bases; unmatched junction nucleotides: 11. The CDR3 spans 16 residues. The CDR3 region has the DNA TGTGCCAGCAGTTTATCTCCCGCTAGCGGGTCGGATGAGCAGTACTTC. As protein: CASSLSPASGSDEQYF.